Included here is one T cell receptor (beta chain) sequence, with context. Antigen unknown. These data originate in a study of OX40 agonist ivuxolimab in advanced cancers. Turning to the study itself: One hepatocellular carcinoma and a couple of cutaneous melanoma patients partially responded.

Patients who had autoimmune disease history or got systemic immunosuppression were left out. The table came from immunoSEQ multiplex PCR; TCRdb's copy has only in-frame clones and leaves some out. The top ten hold 15% to 20% of the sample, which has around 68,000 clones, around 83% seen once. CDR1 and CDR2 from the germline V gene are MNHNS and SASEGT. CDR3 length: 14 amino acids. Between the trimmed V and J ends, which lost 3 bases and 4 bases, there was a span of 12 bases. Study-level findings and limits: Expanded clones were, on average, more numerous among CD8+ T cells than CD4+.

The chain joins TRBV6-1 to TRBJ1-1, with D possibly TRBD1 on 5 matching bases. Sequences were derived from CD4+ or CD8+ T cells sorted from blood, sampled in a trial of the OX40 agonist ivuxolimab. This clonotype was sampled from an adult with an advanced solid tumor such as melanoma, head and neck, liver or kidney cancer. The CDR3 protein is CASSEGSGFTEAFF. CDR3 DNA: TGTGCCAGCAGTGAGGGTTCAGGGTTCACTGAAGCTTTCTTT.